This TCR beta chain was identified during a study of low-dose radiotherapy and immunotherapy resistance in tumors. In the study overall: Every two weeks, the protocol called for intravenous cyclophosphamide at 200 mg/m2. It was given one day before each radiation and immunotherapy administration. Study patients were administered oral aspirin at 300 mg daily for four cycles from cycle 1 day 1.

CDR3 length equals 15 residues. Germline CDR1 and CDR2: SQVTM and ANQGSEA. With 0 bases removed from V and 5 bases from J, the gap between germline ends came to 13 bases. First-strand cDNA used TRAV- and TRBV-specific primers, covering alpha and beta chains. TCR amplification ran approximately 22 PCR cycles using constant-region and V-primer adapter primers. One entry per CDR3 protein, called by TCRdb with MiXCR from the reads. Counted here are 7,500 to 10,000 distinct CDR3 sequences, roughly 80% occurring once; the ten biggest clones make up less than 1.5%. This chain connects TRBV29-1 to TRBJ2-2, with D perhaps TRBD1 (6 bases). This TCR was recovered from a human donor with advanced metastatic prostate, ovarian, gallbladder or colorectal cancer (not recorded which). This table probably holds off-target reads from a library built for another chain. CDR3 nucleotides: TGCAGCGTTGAAGACAGGGGAGCTGTGACCGGGGAGCTGTTTTTT. It encodes CSVEDRGAVTGELFF.